This note documents a single T cell receptor beta chain sequence. The antigen is unknown. Researchers ran the PCR with 60 Vbeta and 13 Jbeta primers. Libraries were prepared by immunoSEQ multiplex PCR; TCRdb keeps only in-frame clonotypes and omits some of them. The sample carries approximately 86,000 clones, more than 65% recorded once. The data are from a study of cytomegalovirus exposure and HLA in healthy donors. Study-wide results and caveats: It was shown in a later analysis that HLA-associated TCR beta chains were more clonally expanded than other, equally common chains.

The material sequenced was PBMCs. The TCR originated in a man between 60 and 70 years old in good health and CMV-seronegative.

As DNA, the CDR3 is TGTGCCAGCGGACTTAATCAGCCCCAGCATTTT. Translating gives CASGLNQPQHF. The chain couples TRBV2 to TRBJ1-5; D uncertain. The length of the CDR3 is 11 residues. Germline CDR1 is SNHLY and CDR2 is FYNNEI. Trimming took 8 bases from V and 4 from J, leaving 6 bases between them.